Presented here are 19 T cell receptor beta chains from one specimen sequenced in a study of shared clonotypes between healthy human individuals. Here immunoSEQ multiplex PCR was the method, and the copy in TCRdb shows in-frame clones only, minus some. The sample includes about 2 million clones, roughly 96% seen only once; the top ten take roughly 0.13%. The sample comprised naive CD4+ T cells sorted from blood. The subset: CD45RA+ positively selected. These receptors were obtained from a young man in good health.

The chain is built from TRBV28 and TRBJ1-2, with D maybe TRBD1 (6 bases). CDR1 is MDHEN, CDR2 SYDVKM, per germline. The V end lost 9 bases, the J end lost 4 bases, and 18 bases lay between the germline ends. The CDR3 contains 14 residues. The CDR3 nucleotides are TGTGCCAGTTCCGTAGGACAGAGAATCTATGGCTACACCTTC. It yields the protein CASSVGQRIYGYTF.

The rearrangement joins TRBV2 to TRBJ2-4; the D gene is possibly TRBD2 (5 bases). Trimming cost V 6 bases and J 0 bases, with 15 bases left between them. Germline values: CDR1 SNHLY, CDR2 FYNNEI. The CDR3 contains 16 residues. The CDR3 is CASRDSLILAKNIQYF. CDR3 sequence (DNA): TGTGCCAGCAGGGACTCGCTTATACTAGCCAAAAACATTCAGTACTTC.

V is TRBV4-3 and J is TRBJ2-3; 14 nucleotides line up with TRBD2. Unmatched junction bases numbered 9, after V lost 0 bases and J lost 4 bases. The CDR3 spans 19 residues. Looked up from germline, CDR1 is LGHNA and CDR2 is YSLEER. The CDR3 loop reads CASSQDRGLAGDAADTQYF. CDR3 in DNA: TGCGCCAGCAGCCAAGATAGGGGACTAGCGGGAGATGCCGCAGATACGCAGTATTTT.

The chain couples TRBV4-2 to TRBJ2-2, with TRBD1 identical over 8 bases. From germline, CDR1 is LGHNA and CDR2 YNFKEQ. Trimming cost V 4 bases and J 3 bases; bases outside gene matches: 7. This CDR3 contains 16 residues. The chain's CDR3 is CASSLGRQGYTGELFF. CDR3 nucleotides: TGTGCCAGCAGCCTCGGTCGACAGGGGTACACCGGGGAGCTGTTTTTT.

This clone was seen more than once but under ten times. This sequence joins TRBV19 and TRBJ1-1, with D perhaps matching TRBD1 (6 bases). V dropped 6 bases and J dropped 10 bases, with 15 bases sitting between them. Germline CDR1 LNHDA, CDR2 SQIVND (reference sequence). This CDR3 spans 12 amino acids. CDR3 amino acids: CASRPQDSRAFF. Here the CDR3 DNA reads TGTGCCAGTAGGCCTCAGGACAGCCGAGCTTTCTTT.

J is TRBJ2-7 and V is TRBV5-1; 10 nucleotides agree with TRBD1. The trim removed 2 bases at V and 6 bases at J, leaving 5 bases unmatched. This CDR3 spans 14 amino acids. CDR1 and CDR2 from the germline V gene are SGHRS and YFSETQ. The CDR3 DNA reads as TGCGCCAGCAGCTTCTCGACAGGGGGCCGCGAGCAGTACTTC. Its protein product is CASSFSTGGREQYF.

This chain uses TRBV2 with TRBJ2-7; a weak D match, TRBD1 (5 bases). In germline, CDR1 is SNHLY, CDR2 FYNNEI. The V and J ends lost 10 bases and 3 bases respectively, with 31 bases between them. The CDR3 spans 18 residues. In nucleotides, the CDR3 is TGTGCCAACATCCCAGACAGTTCTTTCGGAGCAATAAACTACGAGCAGTACTTC. Protein sequence: CANIPDSSFGAINYEQYF.

The rearrangement uses TRBV2 and TRBJ2-2, with 7 bases identical to TRBD1. The CDR3 runs to 13 residues. Looked up from germline, CDR1 is SNHLY and CDR2 is FYNNEI. V shed 8 bases and J 4 bases; nucleotides not matched to a gene: 4. CDR3 nucleotide sequence: TGTGCCAGCGGGACAGAATTCACCGGGGAGCTGTTTTTT. This sequence encodes CASGTEFTGELFF.

DNA for the CDR3: TGTGCCAGCTCACCACAGAAAGATCAGCCCCAGCATTTT. The encoded protein is CASSPQKDQPQHF. V and J are TRBV18 and TRBJ1-5, with D unresolved. CDR1 and CDR2 (germline): KGHSH, LQKENI. The length of the CDR3 is 13 residues. V was shortened by 1 base and J by 5 bases, with 6 bases between the two germline ends. Based on the CDR3 plus reference TRBV18 and TRBJ1-5, the full variable domain is NAGVMQNPRHLVRRRGQEARLRCSPMKGHSHVYWYRQLPEEGLKFMVYLQKENIIDESGMPKERFSAEFPKEGPSILRIQQVVRGDSAAYFCASSPQKDQPQHFGDGTRLSIL.

This clone appeared once. The chain is built from TRBV10-3 and TRBJ1-5; D not certain. The CDR3 has 15 residues. The V and J ends lost 4 bases and 2 bases respectively, with 12 bases between them. Germline V gene sequence: CDR1 ENHRY, CDR2 SYGVKD. The CDR3 reads CAISVDNTGNQPQHF. CDR3 DNA: TGTGCCATCAGTGTGGATAACACGGGCAATCAGCCCCAGCATTTT.

V usage is TRBV11-2 and J usage is TRBJ2-3; D is perhaps TRBD2 (5 bases). V dropped 6 bases and J dropped 5 bases, with 24 bases sitting between them. Germline V gene sequence: CDR1 SGHAT, CDR2 FQNNGV. The CDR3 is 17 residues long. CDR3 region: CASRMPGRPVGEDTQYF. The CDR3 region has the DNA TGTGCCAGCAGGATGCCGGGCCGCCCTGTCGGGGAAGATACGCAGTATTTT. Variable domain in full (rest from reference TRBV11-2 and TRBJ2-3): EAGVAQSPRYKIIEKRQSVAFWCNPISGHATLYWYQQILGQGPKLLIQFQNNGVVDDSQLPKDRFSAERLKGVDSTLKIQPAKLEDSAVYLCASRMPGRPVGEDTQYFGPGTRLTVL.

V is TRBV6-6 and J is TRBJ1-4; unclear D gene. V lost 3 bases and J 2 bases, leaving 7 bases between the germline ends. This CDR3 has 14 amino acids. Germline V gene sequence: CDR1 MNHNY, CDR2 SVGAGI (reference sequence). DNA for the CDR3: TGTGCCAGCAGTTATGAGGGTACTAATGAAAAACTGTTTTTT. Its protein product is CASSYEGTNEKLFF.

This chain connects TRBV7-6 to TRBJ2-1; 11 bases align to TRBD2. Trimming took 0 bases from V and 8 from J; bases not matched to a gene: 3. This CDR3 spans 15 amino acids. The germline V gene has CDR1 SGHVS and CDR2 FNYEAQ. CDR3 sequence: CASSLATSGSDEQFF. The DNA of the CDR3 is TGTGCCAGCAGCTTAGCCACTAGCGGGAGCGATGAGCAGTTCTTC.

The chain carries TRBV18 and TRBJ1-3; 9 nucleotides match TRBD1. Germline V gene lookup returns CDR1 KGHSH and CDR2 LQKENI. Losses at the gene ends were 3 bases for V and 4 bases for J; bases not matched to a gene: 16. This CDR3 comprises 19 residues. The CDR3 DNA follows: TGTGCCAGCTCACCCCTAGCGAATACGGACAGGGGCTACGGAAACACCATATATTTT. Translated, it gives CASSPLANTDRGYGNTIYF.

A remark on this clone: This may arise from a read error, as a much more abundant clone is one base away. The same CDR3 is also encoded by other DNA sequences in this sample. The V call is TRBV11-2, the J call TRBJ2-7; possibly TRBD2 for D (5 bases). In germline, CDR1 is SGHAT, CDR2 FQNNGV. There are 14 residues in the CDR3. V was shortened by 5 bases and J by 2 bases, with 13 bases between the two germline ends. CDR3 residues: CASSLGPGTYEQYF. The DNA for the CDR3 is TGTGCCAGCAGCCTTGGACCGGGAACCTACGAGCAGTACTTC.

The chain couples TRBV30 to TRBJ1-1, with D perhaps TRBD1 (6 bases). The CDR3 has 12 residues. Trimming shortened V by 5 bases and J by 4 bases, and 11 bases separated the two germline ends. Germline-derived CDR1 and CDR2 are GTSNPN and SVGIG (reference sequence). This CDR3 reads CAWVRGGTEAFF. The CDR3 nucleotides read TGTGCCTGGGTCAGGGGTGGCACTGAAGCTTTCTTT.

Of note for this clone: Other DNA sequences in this sample translate to the same CDR3. The CDR3 bases are TGTGCCAGCAGCTTAGATAGCACCGGGGAGCTGTTTTTT. This codes for CASSLDSTGELFF. This sequence joins TRBV11-2 and TRBJ2-2; D is ambiguous. The CDR3 is made up of 13 amino acids. V was cut by 0 bases and J by 4 bases, with 3 bases left in between. Per germline, CDR1 SGHAT and CDR2 FQNNGV.

The chain uses TRBV28 and TRBJ1-6; 8 positions match TRBD1. Germline CDR1 is MDHEN and CDR2 is SYDVKM. The CDR3 contains 16 residues. The V segment lost 8 bases and the J segment 0 bases; nucleotides outside the gene matches: 6. This CDR3 is CASVMTGASYNSPLHF. For the CDR3, the DNA is TGTGCCAGCGTTATGACAGGGGCCTCCTATAATTCACCCCTCCACTTT.

The genes are TRBV19 and TRBJ1-1, with D hard to call. V lost 2 bases and J lost 5, with 15 bases in between. The CDR3 runs to 15 residues. Germline V gene data show CDR1 as LNHDA and CDR2 as SQIVND (reference sequence). The CDR3 region is CASSIISSRGTEAFF. The DNA of the CDR3 is TGTGCCAGTAGTATAATCAGCTCCCGAGGGACTGAAGCTTTCTTT.